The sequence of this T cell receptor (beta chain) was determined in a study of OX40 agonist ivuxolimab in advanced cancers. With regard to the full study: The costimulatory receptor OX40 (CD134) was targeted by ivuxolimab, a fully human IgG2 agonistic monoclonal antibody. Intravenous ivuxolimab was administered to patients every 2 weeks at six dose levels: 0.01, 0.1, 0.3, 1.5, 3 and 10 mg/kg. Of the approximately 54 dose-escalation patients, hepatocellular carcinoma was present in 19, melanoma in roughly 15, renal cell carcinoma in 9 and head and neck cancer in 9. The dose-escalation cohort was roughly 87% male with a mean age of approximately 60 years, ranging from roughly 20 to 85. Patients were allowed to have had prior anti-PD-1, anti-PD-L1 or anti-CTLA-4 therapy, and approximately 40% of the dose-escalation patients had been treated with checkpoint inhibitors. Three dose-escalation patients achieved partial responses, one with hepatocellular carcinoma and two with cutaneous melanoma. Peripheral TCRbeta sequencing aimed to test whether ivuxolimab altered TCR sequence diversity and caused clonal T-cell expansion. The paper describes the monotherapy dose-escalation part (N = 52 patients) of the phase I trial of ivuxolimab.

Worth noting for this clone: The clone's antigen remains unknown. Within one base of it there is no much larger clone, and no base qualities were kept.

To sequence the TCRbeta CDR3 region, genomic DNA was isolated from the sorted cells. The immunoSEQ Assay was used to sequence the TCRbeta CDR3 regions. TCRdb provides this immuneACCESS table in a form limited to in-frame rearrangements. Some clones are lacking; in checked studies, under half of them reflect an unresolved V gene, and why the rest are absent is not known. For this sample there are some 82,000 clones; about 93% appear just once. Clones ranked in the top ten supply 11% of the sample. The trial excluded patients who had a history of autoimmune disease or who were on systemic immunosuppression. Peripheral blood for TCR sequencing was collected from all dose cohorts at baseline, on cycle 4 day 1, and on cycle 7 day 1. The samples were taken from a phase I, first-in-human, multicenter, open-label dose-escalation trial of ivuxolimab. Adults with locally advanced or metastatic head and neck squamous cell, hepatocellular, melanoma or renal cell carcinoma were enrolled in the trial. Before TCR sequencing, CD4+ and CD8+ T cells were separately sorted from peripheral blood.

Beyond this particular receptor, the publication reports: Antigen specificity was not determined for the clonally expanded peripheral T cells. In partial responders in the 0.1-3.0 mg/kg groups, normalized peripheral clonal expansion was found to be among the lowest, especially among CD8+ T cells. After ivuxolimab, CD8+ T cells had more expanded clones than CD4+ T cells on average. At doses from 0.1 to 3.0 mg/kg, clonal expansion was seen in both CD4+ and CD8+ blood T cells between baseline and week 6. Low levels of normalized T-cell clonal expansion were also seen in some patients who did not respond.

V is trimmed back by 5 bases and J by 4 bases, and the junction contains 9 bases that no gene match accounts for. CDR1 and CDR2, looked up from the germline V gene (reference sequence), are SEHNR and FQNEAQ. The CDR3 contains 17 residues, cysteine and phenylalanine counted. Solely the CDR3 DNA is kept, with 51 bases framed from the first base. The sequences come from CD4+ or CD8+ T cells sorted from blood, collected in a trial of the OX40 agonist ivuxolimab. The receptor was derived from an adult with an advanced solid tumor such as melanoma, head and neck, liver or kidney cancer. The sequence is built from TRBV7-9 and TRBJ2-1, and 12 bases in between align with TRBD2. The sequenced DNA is TGTGCCAGCAGCACCCGGACTAGCGGGAATAAGTACAATGAGCAGTTCTTC. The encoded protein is CASSTRTSGNKYNEQFF. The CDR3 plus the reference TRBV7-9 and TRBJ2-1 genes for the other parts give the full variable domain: DTGVSQNPRHKITKRGQNVTFRCDPISEHNRLYWYRQTLGQGPEFLTYFQNEAQLEKSRLLSDRFSAERPKGSFSTLEIQRTEQGDSAMYLCASSTRTSGNKYNEQFFGPGTRLTVL.